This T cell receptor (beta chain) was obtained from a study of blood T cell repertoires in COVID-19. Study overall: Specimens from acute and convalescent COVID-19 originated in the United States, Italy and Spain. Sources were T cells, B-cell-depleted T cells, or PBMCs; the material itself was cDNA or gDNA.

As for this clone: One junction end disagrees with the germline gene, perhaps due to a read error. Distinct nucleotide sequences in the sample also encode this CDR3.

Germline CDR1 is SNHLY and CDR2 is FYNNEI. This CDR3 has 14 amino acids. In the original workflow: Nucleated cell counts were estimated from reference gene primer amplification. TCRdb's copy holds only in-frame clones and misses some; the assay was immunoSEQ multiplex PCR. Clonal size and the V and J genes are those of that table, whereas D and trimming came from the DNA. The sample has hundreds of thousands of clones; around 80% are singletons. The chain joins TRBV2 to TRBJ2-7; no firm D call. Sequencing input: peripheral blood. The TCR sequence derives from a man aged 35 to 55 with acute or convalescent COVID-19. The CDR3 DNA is TGCGCCAGCAGTTACGACTTAGCCGGGTACGAGCAGTACTTC. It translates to CASSYDLAGYEQYF.